This section outlines one TCR beta chain sequence together with its context. Its antigen remains unknown. These data originate in a study of immune cell composition in non-small cell lung cancer. In the study overall: Most cases were lung adenocarcinoma or squamous cell carcinoma. Overall study findings and caveats: Clones >0.5% enriched in tumour were rarer in adenocarcinoma (around 35%) than squamous (approximately 80%). Shared sequences between tumour-reactive and dominant in vivo clones were not proven.

The ends lost 4 bases at V and 3 bases at J; junction bases unmatched: 4. Germline CDR1 SGHVS, CDR2 FNYEAQ. This CDR3 is 15 amino acids long. The data were produced by immunoSEQ multiplex PCR, yet TCRdb's version contains in-frame clones alone and is incomplete. The profile shows about 3,400 clones, roughly 89% of them singletons. Normal lung was taken at the farthest possible site, at least 3 cm from tumour. The J gene is TRBJ2-5, the V gene TRBV7-6; 11 bases are shared with TRBD2. The material sequenced was non-adjacent lung tissue. The TCR sequence derives from a human donor with non-small cell lung cancer. The chain's CDR3 is CASSSGTSGKETQYF. The DNA of the CDR3 is TGTGCCAGCAGCTCCGGGACTAGCGGAAAAGAGACCCAGTACTTC.